This TCR beta chain is from a study of T cell responses to AZD1222 COVID-19 vaccine (dated by TCRdb to about 2021). General notes on the study: TCR sequencing covered about 230 trial participants: about 210 given two doses of AZD1222 and about 26 given two doses of MenACWY control vaccine. Trial participants were enrolled into age subgroups of 18-55, 56-69 and 70-plus years, which contained around 150, 28 and 57 TCR-sequenced participants, respectively. Results the study describes overall, beyond this receptor: The whole spike protein was spanned by vaccine-associated CD4 TCRs, and dominant responses were seen in regions 160-218 and 743-854. Participants were mostly white British and included more females than males, and it was suggested by the authors that clonal diversity may have been underestimated. Because no samples from the day 14 peak response were available, repertoires could be characterized only after the peak T cell response. In the small 56-69-year group, the increase in depth fell short of significance, most likely because of low power. Nearly half of unique spike-specific TCRs reportedly recognized epitopes outside regions mutated in the B.1.351 and B.1.1.7 variants. Conclusions about previously exposed vaccinees are limited, since just five to seven AZD1222 recipients were seropositive for SARS-CoV-2 at baseline. A significant rise in spike-specific TCR breadth and depth was observed after two AZD1222 doses relative to day 0 and relative to MenACWY recipients.

The CDR3 regions of human TCRbeta chains were analyzed by immunosequencing. The study's processing was this. Repertoire TCRs were checked for matches against a reference library of SARS-CoV-2-specific TCRs that had been generated using the MIRA antigen-specificity platform. Breadth was defined as the fraction of unique TCRs that were SARS-CoV-2-associated. Depth was defined as the fraction of total T cells that were SARS-CoV-2-associated. Using the MIRA data, each spike-specific TCR was mapped to the spike region that the TCR reacts to and placed in a CD4 or CD8 class. Log10-transformed breadth and depth values were compared by one-way ANOVA with Sidak's multiple comparisons tests. Here the immuneACCESS table is served through TCRdb, limited to in-frame sequences with V and J called. Missing clones are a known gap in these copies; in checked studies unresolved V genes cover under half, and the rest lacks a known reason. The V and J calls and clone size are taken from that table; D and trimming were inferred from the DNA. The sample table contains 99,000 or so clones; only one count was recorded for approximately 86% of them. The ten largest clones represent 3% to 4% of the sample.

Its CDR3 holds 18 amino acids, cysteine through phenylalanine. The CDR3 DNA has 54 bases and is translated from base 1. From a lookup of the germline V gene (reference sequence), CDR1 and CDR2 are SGHKS and YYEKEE. V was cut back by 2 bases and J by 0 bases, leaving a gap of 18 bases between them. This specimen's time point label, per the study, means: about 28 days (+/-7) after the second vaccine dose. The treatment or condition label for this specimen denotes: meningococcal conjugate vaccine given as trial control. Vaccinee samples were obtained from the UK trials COV001 and COV002, which included a single-blind randomized controlled phase 2/3 trial of AZD1222 (ChAdOx1 nCoV-19) in healthy adults. For TCRbeta chain sequencing, PBMC samples were collected from trial participants at day 0 and at day 28 after the second dose. This clone has just a few counts. What antigen it recognizes has not been identified. The sample holds no much larger clone one base away, and base qualities are not on file.

The chain is made from TRBV5-5 and TRBJ2-4; a confident D gene designation cannot be given. The receptor was derived from an adult who received the MenACWY meningococcal vaccine as a control. Sequences were derived from peripheral blood, sampled 28 days after the second dose of the MenACWY control vaccine. For the CDR3, the sequence is CASSLVGIKSLAKNIQYF. The nucleotide sequence is given as TGTGCCAGCAGCTTAGTGGGGATTAAATCCCTAGCCAAAAACATTCAGTACTTC.